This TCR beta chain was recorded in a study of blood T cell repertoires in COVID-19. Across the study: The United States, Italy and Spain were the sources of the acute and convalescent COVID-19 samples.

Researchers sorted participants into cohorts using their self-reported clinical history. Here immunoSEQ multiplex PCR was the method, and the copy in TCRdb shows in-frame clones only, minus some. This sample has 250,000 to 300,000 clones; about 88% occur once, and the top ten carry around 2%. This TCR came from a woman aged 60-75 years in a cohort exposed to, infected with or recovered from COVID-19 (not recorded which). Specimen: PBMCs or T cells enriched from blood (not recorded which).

The chain's CDR3 is CASGDSFTDTQYF. The CDR3 DNA is TGTGCCAGCGGAGACAGTTTCACAGATACGCAGTATTTT. This rearrangement joins TRBV6-5 to TRBJ2-3, with a possible D match to TRBD1 (5 bases). CDR1 MNHEY and CDR2 SVGAGI come from the germline V gene. This CDR3 spans 13 amino acids. V shed 8 bases and J shed 2 bases, with 11 bases lying between them.